Below, 15 T cell receptor beta chains from the same sample are listed, as sequenced in a study of control samples from healthy donors and cancer patients. The repertoire was sequenced with immunoSEQ multiplex PCR; TCRdb's copy has only in-frame clones and lacks some. In the table there are 60,000 to 75,000 clones, 75% to 90% of which are singletons. Sequenced: blood. These receptor sequences come from a man over 45 in good health.

This chain uses TRBV24-1 with TRBJ1-2; D gene ambiguous. CDR1 is KGHDR and CDR2 is SFDVKD in the germline V gene. V dropped 3 bases and J dropped 8 bases, with 15 bases sitting between them. The CDR3 is 14 amino acids. As DNA, the CDR3 is TGTGCCACCAGTGATCCACCCGAAAGGCACGGCTACACCTTC. It yields the protein CATSDPPERHGYTF.

The chain couples TRBV5-1 to TRBJ1-3; D uncertain. Germline V gene lookup returns CDR1 SGHRS and CDR2 YFSETQ. The length of the CDR3 is 13 residues. V was trimmed by 4 bases and J by 0 bases, leaving 5 bases between them. The CDR3 loop reads CASSLYSGNTIYF. As DNA, the CDR3 is TGCGCCAGCAGCCTGTACTCTGGAAACACCATATATTTT.

This chain joins TRBV25-1 and TRBJ2-2, with D possibly being TRBD1 or TRBD2 (5 bases each). The germline V gene encodes CDR1 MGHDK and CDR2 SYGVNS. The CDR3 contains 15 residues. V lost 3 bases and J lost 4, with 12 bases in between. This CDR3 is CASSDHGTATGELFF. The DNA of the CDR3 is TGTGCCAGCAGTGATCACGGGACGGCCACCGGGGAGCTGTTTTTT.

The rearrangement links TRBV3-1 (or the pseudogene TRBV3-2) to TRBJ2-7; D unresolved. V shed 0 bases and J shed 7 bases, with 13 bases lying between them. Germline values: CDR1 LGHDT, CDR2 YNNKEL (reference sequence). This CDR3 has 14 amino acids. In DNA form, the CDR3 reads TGTGCCAGCAGCCAAGACAGTGGATTTACGGAGCAGTACTTC. Its translation is CASSQDSGFTEQYF.

This chain uses TRBV19 with TRBJ1-3, with D possibly being TRBD1 (6 bases). The CDR3 spans 15 residues. V lost 2 bases to trimming and J lost 5 bases, with 13 bases between them. The germline V gene has CDR1 LNHDA and CDR2 SQIVND (reference sequence). The CDR3 sequence is CASSIWTETRNTIYF. The CDR3 DNA sequence: TGTGCCAGTAGTATATGGACAGAAACTCGAAACACCATATATTTT. The entire variable domain, with the rest obtained from reference TRBV19 and TRBJ1-3, is as follows: DGGITQSPKYLFRKEGQNVTLSCEQNLNHDAMYWYRQDPGQGLRLIYYSQIVNDFQKGDIAEGYSVSREKKESFPLTVTSAQKNPTAFYLCASSIWTETRNTIYFGEGSWLTVV.

The genes are TRBV24-1 and TRBJ1-1; 7 positions match TRBD1. The CDR3 runs 14 residues. J gave up 1 base and V 9 bases, and 7 bases lay outside the gene matches. CDR1 and CDR2 from the germline V gene are KGHDR and SFDVKD. The CDR3 reads CATAQGVANTEAFF. The CDR3 DNA reads as TGTGCCACCGCCCAGGGGGTCGCGAACACTGAAGCTTTCTTT.

This sequence joins TRBV5-1 and TRBJ2-3; D unresolved. The CDR3 length is 16 residues. Germline CDR1 reads SGHRS; CDR2 reads YFSETQ. V was pared by 1 base and J by 3 bases, with 15 bases between. For the CDR3, the DNA is TGCGCCAGCAGCTTGCGTGGGAACCAGGCGACAGATACGCAGTATTTT. As protein: CASSLRGNQATDTQYF. Full variable domain (outside the CDR3, taken from reference TRBV5-1 and TRBJ2-3): KAGVTQTPRYLIKTRGQQVTLSCSPISGHRSVSWYQQTPGQGLQFLFEYFSETQRNKGNFPGRFSGRQFSNSRSEMNVSTLELGDSALYLCASSLRGNQATDTQYFGPGTRLTVL.

This clone was seen only a few times. The V call is TRBV24-1, the J call TRBJ1-6; D ambiguous. Germline CDR1 and CDR2: KGHDR and SFDVKD. The CDR3 loop spans 14 amino acids. V was shortened by 4 bases and J by 6 bases, with 9 bases between the two germline ends. CDR3 region: CATSDSAANSPLHF. The DNA of the CDR3 is TGTGCCACCAGTGACTCCGCGGCTAATTCACCCCTCCACTTT.

The chain links TRBV11-3 to TRBJ2-2; 12 bases are a match to TRBD2. CDR1 is SGHNT, CDR2 YENEEA, per germline. The V gene end was trimmed by 1 base and the J gene end by 4 bases; junction bases not matched to a gene: 10. This CDR3 spans 19 amino acids. CDR3 residues: CASSLGGFWTSGTTGELFF. Here the CDR3 DNA reads TGTGCCAGCAGCTTAGGGGGCTTTTGGACTAGCGGGACCACCGGGGAGCTGTTTTTT. The complete variable domain, with remaining parts taken from reference TRBV11-3 and TRBJ2-2, reads EAGVVQSPRYKIIEKKQPVAFWCNPISGHNTLYWYLQNLGQGPELLIRYENEEAVDDSQLPKDRFSAERLKGVDSTLKIQPAELGDSAVYLCASSLGGFWTSGTTGELFFGEGSRLTVL.

V usage is TRBV7-2 and J usage is TRBJ1-1, with 8 nucleotides matching TRBD1. This CDR3 comprises 15 residues. J was trimmed by 7 bases and V by 3 bases; bases with no gene match: 10. CDR1 is SGHTA, CDR2 FQGNSA, per germline. The CDR3 nucleotides read TGTGCCAGCAGCTTGTACACAGGGGGGAGAAATGAAGCTTTCTTT. Translated: CASSLYTGGRNEAFF.

The rearrangement links TRBV18 to TRBJ1-3, with no clear D. The CDR3 extends over 12 amino acids. CDR1 and CDR2 from the germline V gene are KGHSH and LQKENI. Between the trimmed V and J ends, which lost 6 bases and 4 bases, there was a span of 7 bases. This CDR3 reads CASSPTGNTIYF. For the CDR3, the DNA is TGTGCCAGCTCGCCGACCGGAAACACCATATATTTT. The full variable domain, with the rest looked up from reference TRBV18 and TRBJ1-3, is NAGVMQNPRHLVRRRGQEARLRCSPMKGHSHVYWYRQLPEEGLKFMVYLQKENIIDESGMPKERFSAEFPKEGPSILRIQQVVRGDSAAYFCASSPTGNTIYFGEGSWLTVV.

The chain employs TRBV18 and TRBJ1-5, with 8 bases identical to TRBD1. V gave up 4 bases and J gave up 3 bases; unmatched junction bases: 11. The V gene's germline CDR1 is KGHSH and CDR2 LQKENI. The CDR3 is made up of 17 amino acids. This chain's CDR3 is CASSLRDRWINNQPQHF. In DNA form, the CDR3 reads TGTGCCAGCTCACTAAGGGACAGGTGGATAAACAATCAGCCCCAGCATTTT. The complete variable domain, with remaining parts taken from reference TRBV18 and TRBJ1-5, reads NAGVMQNPRHLVRRRGQEARLRCSPMKGHSHVYWYRQLPEEGLKFMVYLQKENIIDESGMPKERFSAEFPKEGPSILRIQQVVRGDSAAYFCASSLRDRWINNQPQHFGDGTRLSIL.

The chain employs TRBV3-1 (or the pseudogene TRBV3-2) and TRBJ2-5, with a possible D match to TRBD2 (5 bases). V was cut by 4 bases and J by 0 bases, with 6 bases left in between. Looked up from germline, CDR1 is LGHDT and CDR2 is YNNKEL (reference sequence). The CDR3 is 13 residues long. For the CDR3, the DNA is TGTGCCAGCAGCCCGACTAACCAAGAGACCCAGTACTTC. Protein sequence: CASSPTNQETQYF.

The rearrangement joins TRBV19 to TRBJ2-7; TRBD2 is a possible D gene (5 bases). The CDR3 contains 13 residues. Between the trimmed V and J ends, which lost 3 bases and 3 bases, there was a span of 9 bases. Germline CDR1 is LNHDA and CDR2 is SQIVND (reference sequence). The CDR3 region is CASSIPGNYEQYF. CDR3 DNA: TGTGCCAGTAGTATTCCCGGGAACTACGAGCAGTACTTC.

This chain uses TRBV19 with TRBJ2-5; 13 bases agree with TRBD2. J was trimmed by 5 bases and V by 4 bases; bases with no gene match: 4. CDR1 LNHDA and CDR2 SQIVND come from the germline V gene (reference sequence). The CDR3 extends over 15 amino acids. CDR3 protein: CASSTRTSGSETQYF. The CDR3 bases are TGTGCCAGTAGTACCAGGACTAGCGGGAGTGAGACCCAGTACTTC.